This T cell receptor (beta chain) was identified during a study of T cell changes during pregnancy in multiple sclerosis. The data were produced by immunoSEQ multiplex PCR, yet TCRdb's version contains in-frame clones alone and is incomplete. There are around 100,000 clones in the sample; more than 80% occur only once, and more than 0.95% lies in the top ten. With 5 bases removed from V and 2 bases from J, the gap between germline ends came to 8 bases. The CDR3 loop spans 13 amino acids. From germline, CDR1 is LNHDA and CDR2 SQIVND (reference sequence). This sample comprised peripheral blood, obtained in the second trimester of pregnancy. The rearrangement joins TRBV19 to TRBJ2-3; possibly TRBD2 for D (6 bases). The origin of this receptor is a female donor with multiple sclerosis, enrolled in a pregnancy study. In DNA, the CDR3 is TGTGCCAGTAGTCCGGGGGTCACAGATACGCAGTATTTT. The encoded protein is CASSPGVTDTQYF.